This T cell receptor beta chain was retrieved from a study of blood T cell repertoires in COVID-19 (dated by TCRdb to 2020 to 2022). With respect to the entire study: Collaborator samples came from the United States, Italy and Spain and covered acute and convalescent phases of COVID-19. The prospective study material was composed of cDNA or gDNA derived from T cells, B-cell-depleted T cells, or PBMCs. Subjects who had been exposed to COVID-19, were actively infected with it, or had recovered from it provided the deeply sampled blood TCRbeta repertoires that made up the dataset. The repertoires were released in a freely available public database meant as a resource for research on the immune response to SARS-CoV-2. Samples came from the ongoing ImmuneRACE study (first 160 participants) plus 1,254 subjects from 6 global collaborators. Nearly every sample came with metadata listing a de-identified subject ID, COVID-19 status, age in years and sex. HLA class I and class II types, where available, came from metadata supplied by the sample provider rather than from assay-based typing. Study-wide conclusions, independent of this receptor: The quantity of clinical and demographic metadata differed by source and by participant and was supplied without curation.

TCRbeta CDR3 regions were amplified from genomic DNA using the immunoSEQ Assay, a bias-controlled multiplex PCR. For the original study's pipeline: The number of nucleated cells in each sample was estimated from the amplification of reference gene primers within the assay. Sequence reads were collapsed and filtered to measure the absolute abundance of every unique TCRbeta CDR3 rearrangement. Productive Simpson clonality was computed per sample as the square root of Simpson's diversity index over productive rearrangements. The clones in this table, taken by TCRdb from immuneACCESS, are in-frame only. Not every clone is retained; where verified, under half of the shortfall comes from an unresolved V gene, and the cause of the rest is unknown. That table furnishes V, J and clone size, whereas the DNA furnished D and trimming. The sample table records fewer than 350,000 clones; 89% of these occur just once. Jointly, the top ten make up over 4% of the sample.

As regards this clone: Its antigen is not yet known. Base qualities are missing; no much larger clone stands one base away.

Participants in the prospective study were enrolled through a virtual design, were aged about 18 to 100 years, and lived in roughly 25 United States geographic areas. To assign participants to cohorts, the prospective study relied on clinical history that participants themselves reported in a screening survey and a study questionnaire. For ImmuneRACE Cohort 3, a participant was defined as recovered based on two consecutive negative NP/OP PCR tests, clearance by a healthcare professional, or resolution of symptoms. Mobile phlebotomists in the prospective study collected whole blood, serum and a nasopharyngeal or oropharyngeal swab from every participant. Over a roughly 2-month period, participants in the prospective study had the option of providing additional blood draws and questionnaires. Prospective study blood samples were shipped either frozen or at room temperature before DNA extraction.

Specimen: PBMCs or T cells enriched from blood (not recorded which). This TCR was recovered from a man aged 55 to 70 who had recovered from COVID-19.

The CDR3 has the sequence CASSAQGGGEQYF. The bases read TGTGCCAGCAGCGCCCAGGGAGGCGGCGAGCAGTACTTC. This receptor chain uses TRBV7-9 and TRBJ2-7; a tentative D match to TRBD2 spans 6 bases. CDR1 SEHNR and CDR2 FQNEAQ were looked up in the germline V gene (reference sequence). The germline ends are 14 bases apart after V is trimmed by 5 bases and J by 6 bases. Its CDR3 holds 13 amino acids, cysteine through phenylalanine. Solely the CDR3 DNA is kept, with 39 bases framed from the first base.